The 7 T cell receptor beta chains below come from one sample, sequenced in a study of T-cell reconstitution after alpha-beta-depleted transplantation in children. Unique molecular identifiers were used to barcode this TCRbeta library. TCRdb re-derived calls from the PCR reads in MiXCR, one entry per CDR3 protein. The top ten clones hold around 43% of a sample with approximately 350,000 distinct CDR3 sequences, 16% of them seen once. The sample here was PBMCs, mostly from graft donor cells, taken 360 days after TCRalphabeta/CD19-depleted stem cell transplant. Receptor source: a male patient aged 2 to 10 who had a stem cell transplant for acute lymphoblastic leukemia, so the T cells may come from the graft donor.

There are many counts of this clonotype. The rearrangement uses TRBV12-3 or TRBV12-4 and TRBJ2-3; 8 bases are a match to TRBD1. The length of the CDR3 is 13 residues. The V gene end was trimmed by 5 bases and the J gene end by 5 bases; junction bases not matched to a gene: 3. The CDR3 bases are TGTGCCAGCAGTGTGACAGGGGAAGATACGCAGTATTTT. Translating gives CASSVTGEDTQYF.

V is TRBV11-2 and J is TRBJ2-1; 13 bases fit TRBD2. After removal of 0 bases from V and 9 bases from J, the junction contained 5 bases not matched to a gene. Germline loops: CDR1 SGHAT, CDR2 FQNNGV. The length of the CDR3 is 16 residues. The CDR3 loop reads CASSLDRTSGRIEQFF. The CDR3 DNA reads TGTGCCAGCAGCTTAGATCGGACTAGCGGGAGAATTGAGCAGTTCTTC.

The chain carries TRBV4-1 and TRBJ2-5; D gene uncertain. This CDR3 is 17 amino acids long. Germline V gene data show CDR1 as MGHRA and CDR2 as YSYEKL. Trimming pared 0 bases from V and 0 bases from J, leaving 14 bases between. The CDR3 region is CASSQEPSDGYQETQYF. DNA of the CDR3: TGCGCCAGCAGCCAAGAACCTTCAGATGGGTACCAAGAGACCCAGTACTTC.

This clonotype was recorded a few times. The chain recombines TRBV11-2 with TRBJ2-3; D assignment may be TRBD1 or TRBD2 (5 bases each). This CDR3 contains 16 residues. CDR1 is SGHAT, CDR2 FQNNGV, per germline. V lost 1 base and J 0 bases, leaving 11 bases between the germline ends. The DNA of the CDR3 is TGTGCCAGCAGCTTAGGTGTGGGGGTTAGCACAGATACGCAGTATTTT. It translates to CASSLGVGVSTDTQYF.

This clonotype was seen a handful of times. The chain combines TRBV5-1 with TRBJ1-1; the match to TRBD1 covers 7 bases. V trimming: 2 bases; J trimming: 4 bases; junction bases outside the gene matches: 5. CDR1 is SGHRS, CDR2 YFSETQ, per germline. The CDR3 extends over 14 amino acids. The DNA for the CDR3 is TGCGCCAGCAGCTTTCCCCCAGGGGGCACTGAAGCTTTCTTT. Protein sequence: CASSFPPGGTEAFF.

The table lists this clonotype with many counts. The chain employs TRBV4-1 and TRBJ2-1; TRBD2 matches 8 bases. V lost 2 bases and J lost 7; bases outside the gene matches: 7. The germline CDR1 and CDR2 sequences are MGHRA and YSYEKL. The CDR3 is 15 amino acids. CDR3 coding DNA: TGCGCCAGCAGCCAACACGGACTAGCTCGGAATGAGCAGTTCTTC. As protein: CASSQHGLARNEQFF.

This chain's CDR3 is CASSLWQEEGTDTQYF. The CDR3 DNA follows: TGCGCCAGCAGCTTGTGGCAGGAGGAGGGCACAGATACGCAGTATTTT. The chain is built from TRBV5-1 and TRBJ2-3; tentatively, D is TRBD2 (5 bases). Germline V CDR1 and CDR2: SGHRS, YFSETQ. V shed 1 base and J shed 1 base, with 13 bases lying between them. This CDR3 spans 16 amino acids.